The 26 T cell receptor beta chains below all came from one sample that was sequenced in a study of circulating CD8 cells and anti-PD-1 response in melanoma (dated by TCRdb to the early 2020s). A BD FACSAria II cell sorter was used to sort four subsets, defined by PD-1 and/or TIGIT, from live CD3+CD8+TCRalphabeta+ cells. The sequencing machine was a NextSeq 500. Starting from about 16 ng of total RNA, TCR libraries were made with the QIAseq Immune Repertoire RNA Library Kit, Human TCR Panel. TCRdb took the public reads, trimmed them with fastp at Q25, ran MiXCR for clone calling and kept in-frame beta chains. Rows with one shared CDR3 protein collapse into an entry with the most common genes and DNA. The sample table holds more than 800 distinct CDR3 sequences, of which about 6.3% were seen once. The ten largest clones add up to roughly 6.7% of the sample. Material: CD8+ T cells from PBMCs, obtained at baseline or after one month of anti-PD-1 therapy (not recorded which). The source of these receptors is a human donor with melanoma.

In its sample, this clonotype ranks as large. V usage is TRBV28 and J usage is TRBJ2-2; no firm D call. V shed 7 bases and J shed 7 bases, with 7 bases lying between them. The CDR3 consists of 11 residues. Germline CDR1 reads MDHEN; CDR2 reads SYDVKM. The CDR3 DNA follows: TGTGCCAGCAAGGTCAGCGGGGAGCTGTTTTTT. This translates into CASKVSGELFF. The full variable domain, with the rest looked up from reference TRBV28 and TRBJ2-2, is DVKVTQSSRYLVKRTGEKVFLECVQDMDHENMFWYRQDPGLGLRLIYFSYDVKMKEKGDIPEGYSVSREKKERFSLILESASTNQTSMYLCASKVSGELFFGEGSRLTVL.

This clonotype is large by share. CDR3 protein: CASSTTDTQYF. CDR3 sequence (DNA): TGTGCCAGCAGCACCACAGATACGCAGTATTTT. The V gene is TRBV5-6, the J gene TRBJ2-3; D is ambiguous. V was clipped by 4 bases and J by 2 bases, with 2 bases between them. This CDR3 has 11 amino acids. CDR1 is SGHDT and CDR2 is YYEEEE in the germline V gene. Full variable domain (outside the CDR3, taken from reference TRBV5-6 and TRBJ2-3): DAGVTQSPTHLIKTRGQQVTLRCSPKSGHDTVSWYQQALGQGPQFIFQYYEEEERQRGNFPDRFSGHQFPNYSSELNVNALLLGDSALYLCASSTTDTQYFGPGTRLTVL.

As to this clonotype: One junction end disagrees with the germline gene, perhaps due to a read error. This rearrangement joins TRBV7-9 to TRBJ2-5; the match to TRBD2 covers 9 bases. The germline V gene has CDR1 SEHNR and CDR2 FQNEAQ (reference sequence). This CDR3 is built from 13 residues. The CDR3 protein is CASRSGGEEAQYF. DNA for the CDR3: TGTGCCAGCCGTAGCGGGGGCGAAGAGGCCCAGTACTTT.

This clonotype was detected only a few times. V is TRBV19 and J is TRBJ2-7; D is unclear. Germline V gene data show CDR1 as LNHDA and CDR2 as SQIVND (reference sequence). This CDR3 is 13 amino acids long. Trimming took off 6 bases at V and 5 bases at J, with 14 bases between the two ends. The CDR3 DNA sequence: TGTGCCAGTAGCCTAACTTTACTGAACGAGCAGTACTTC. Its translation: CASSLTLLNEQYF.

This clonotype is labeled medium-sized. A read error may account for a junction end that differs from germline. The V and J genes are TRBV14 and TRBJ2-1, with TRBD2 matching 11 bases. Germline V gene sequence: CDR1 SGHDN, CDR2 FVKESK. The CDR3 runs 19 residues. The CDR3 reads CASSQELAGALGIYSEQFF. In DNA form, the CDR3 reads TGTGCCAGCAGCCAAGAACTAGCGGGAGCCCTCGGAATCTACAGTGAGCAGTTCTTC.

The rearrangement joins TRBV11-1 to TRBJ2-1; 10 nucleotides align to TRBD2. Germline V gene lookup returns CDR1 SGHAT and CDR2 FQDESV (reference sequence). The CDR3 has 14 residues. Trimming at V came to 4 bases and at J to 11 bases, leaving 8 bases not matched to a gene. CDR3 protein: CASSSPSGSIQQFF. The DNA of the CDR3 is TGTGCCAGCAGCTCTCCTAGCGGGAGCATTCAGCAGTTCTTC.

By sample fraction, this clonotype is medium-sized. J is TRBJ2-1 and V is TRBV5-8, with D tentatively TRBD1 (6 bases). Germline V lookup: CDR1 SGHTS, CDR2 YDEGEE. The V end was cut by 7 bases, the J end by 3 bases, with 11 bases between. CDR3 length: 13 residues. This CDR3 reads CASSSGVYNEQFF. Here the CDR3 DNA reads TGTGCCAGCTCCTCAGGGGTCTACAATGAGCAGTTCTTC. The whole variable domain, filled in from reference TRBV5-8 and TRBJ2-1, reads EAGVTQSPTHLIKTRGQQATLRCSPISGHTSVYWYQQALGLGLQFLLWYDEGEERNRGNFPPRFSGRQFPNYSSELNVNALELEDSALYLCASSSGVYNEQFFGPGTRLTVL.

This clonotype turned up a few times. Just one base apart from a much larger clone, this may be a read error. The chain couples TRBV2 to TRBJ2-5, with D possibly TRBD2 on 5 matching bases. V was trimmed by 11 bases and J by 2 bases, leaving 15 bases between them. The CDR3 loop spans 13 amino acids. Germline CDR1 SNHLY, CDR2 FYNNEI. CDR3 in amino acids: CARKGSVQETQYF. CDR3 DNA sequence: TGTGCCCGTAAGGGTAGCGTACAAGAGACCCAGTACTTC.

The chain combines TRBV25-1 with TRBJ2-5; no clear D. The CDR3 is made up of 15 amino acids. Deletions cut 5 bases from V and 1 base from J, with 14 bases between. The V gene's germline CDR1 is MGHDK and CDR2 SYGVNS. In DNA form, the CDR3 reads TGTGCCAGCAGTTATCTTACAGCCTCCCAAGAGACCCAGTACTTC. The encoded protein is CASSYLTASQETQYF. Filled out from reference TRBV25-1 and TRBJ2-5, the complete variable domain reads EADIYQTPRYLVIGTGKKITLECSQTMGHDKMYWYQQDPGMELHLIHYSYGVNSTEKGDLSSESTVSRIRTEHFPLTLESARPSHTSQYLCASSYLTASQETQYFGPGTRLLVL.

This clonotype is termed large (0.1 to 1%). The V and J genes are TRBV7-9 and TRBJ2-5; 9 bases line up with TRBD2. V trimming: 8 bases; J trimming: 3 bases; junction bases outside the gene matches: 4. The V gene's germline CDR1 is SEHNR and CDR2 FQNEAQ (reference sequence). The CDR3 consists of 13 residues. The CDR3 coding sequence is TGTGCCAGCCGTAGCGGGGGCGAAGAGACCCAGTACTTC. This sequence encodes CASRSGGEETQYF.

Sample share makes this clonotype medium-sized. The chain employs TRBV5-6 and TRBJ1-1; TRBD1 matches 9 bases. CDR1 SGHDT and CDR2 YYEEEE come from the germline V gene. V shed 7 bases, J shed 5 bases, and the junction held 0 bases outside the gene matches. The CDR3 totals 11 residues. The CDR3 reads CASGQGTEAFF. The DNA of the CDR3 is TGTGCCAGCGGACAGGGGACTGAAGCTTTCTTT.

This clonotype rates as large. The J gene is TRBJ2-1, the V gene TRBV7-2; 10 bases align to TRBD2. This CDR3 region has 16 residues. Trimming took 4 bases from V and 0 from J; bases not matched to a gene: 3. Germline values: CDR1 SGHTA, CDR2 FQGNSA. CDR3 sequence reads: CASSSLAGVSYNEQFF. For the CDR3, the DNA is TGTGCCAGCAGCTCGCTAGCGGGAGTCTCCTACAATGAGCAGTTCTTC. Filled out from reference TRBV7-2 and TRBJ2-1, the complete variable domain reads GAGVSQSPSNKVTEKGKDVELRCDPISGHTALYWYRQSLGQGLEFLIYFQGNSAPDKSGLPSDRFSAERTGGSVSTLTIQRTQQEDSAVYLCASSSLAGVSYNEQFFGPGTRLTVL.

This clonotype is labeled large (0.1 to 1%). The gene calls are TRBV7-3 and TRBJ1-1; D possibly corresponds to TRBD1 (6 bases). The CDR3 runs 13 residues. Germline assignment: CDR1 SGHTA and CDR2 FQGTGA. V lost 5 bases and J 7 bases, leaving 14 bases between the germline ends. CDR3 region: CASSKTGRDEAFF. The CDR3 DNA follows: TGTGCCAGCAGCAAAACAGGGAGGGATGAAGCTTTCTTT. Combining the CDR3 with reference TRBV7-3 and TRBJ1-1 gives the whole variable domain GAGVSQTPSNKVTEKGKYVELRCDPISGHTALYWYRQSLGQGPEFLIYFQGTGAADDSGLPNDRFFAVRPEGSVSTLKIQRTERGDSAVYLCASSKTGRDEAFFGQGTRLTVV.

The chain uses TRBV11-2 and TRBJ2-1; D might be TRBD2 (6 bases). The germline CDR1 and CDR2 sequences are SGHAT and FQNNGV. The CDR3 contains 14 residues. Trimming stripped 5 bases from V and 5 bases from J, with 13 bases between. In DNA form, the CDR3 reads TGTGCCAGCAGCCGTAGTGGCGGGGACAATGAGCAGTTCTTC. Translating gives CASSRSGGDNEQFF.

In its sample, this clonotype is medium-sized (0.01 to 0.1%). The CDR3 loop is CASSLGEDHPYGYTF. CDR3 DNA sequence: TGTGCCAGCAGCCTAGGGGAGGACCACCCTTATGGCTACACCTTC. V usage is TRBV7-9 and J usage is TRBJ1-2; D is perhaps TRBD1 (5 bases). The CDR3 consists of 15 residues. Germline CDR1 reads SEHNR; CDR2 reads FQNEAQ (reference sequence). The ends were cut back, 5 bases at V and 5 bases at J, with 18 bases in the middle.

This clonotype ranks as large (0.1 to 1%). The gene calls are TRBV2 and TRBJ2-2, with D perhaps matching TRBD2 (6 bases). The V end lost 7 bases, the J end lost 5 bases, and 14 bases lay between the germline ends. The germline CDR1 and CDR2 sequences are SNHLY and FYNNEI. The CDR3 spans 14 residues. The CDR3 here is CASTHGSATGELFF. The DNA of the CDR3 is TGTGCCAGCACCCACGGGAGTGCGACCGGGGAGCTGTTTTTT.

By sample share, this clonotype is medium-sized. The rearrangement links TRBV19 to TRBJ1-1; D is unresolved. Germline CDR1 LNHDA, CDR2 SQIVND (reference sequence). The CDR3 runs to 13 residues. V shed 3 bases and J shed 1 base, with 6 bases lying between them. This chain's CDR3 is CASSISGNTEAFF. In DNA, the CDR3 is TGTGCCAGTAGTATTTCGGGGAACACTGAAGCTTTCTTT.

This clonotype rates as large. The J gene is TRBJ2-4, the V gene TRBV19; 11 bases line up with TRBD1. The CDR3 contains 20 residues. Losses at the gene ends were 4 bases for V and 6 bases for J; bases not matched to a gene: 20. From germline, CDR1 is LNHDA and CDR2 SQIVND (reference sequence). The CDR3 coding sequence is TGTGCCAGTAGTACCGATCCGGGACAGGGGGGTTGGTATCTTTCAAACATTCAGTACTTC. Protein sequence: CASSTDPGQGGWYLSNIQYF.

This clonotype has just a few counts. The chain uses TRBV10-3 and TRBJ2-7, with D perhaps TRBD1 or TRBD2 (7 bases each). Germline V CDR1 and CDR2: ENHRY, SYGVKD. This CDR3 contains 14 residues. The CDR3 coding sequence is TGTGCTGTGTGGGAGGGGGCAAGCTCCTACGAGCAGTACTTC. Its protein product is CAVWEGASSYEQYF.

Regarding this clonotype: A single base separates this from a much larger clone, so it may be a read error. The CDR3 ends on some other residue instead of the conserved phenylalanine or tryptophan, so this is likely a read error. The V gene is TRBV29-1, the J gene TRBJ2-7, with 8 bases lining up with TRBD1. CDR3 size: 13 residues. With V trimmed by 5 bases and J by 4 bases, 7 bases remained unmatched. Germline CDR1 reads SQVTM; CDR2 reads ANQGSEA. CDR3 sequence: CSVSGGRSYEQYL. The CDR3 DNA reads TGCAGCGTTTCAGGGGGCAGGTCGTACGAGCAGTACCTC.

By frequency in the sample, this clonotype is medium-sized. The chain employs TRBV28 and TRBJ2-3; 7 positions match TRBD2. The CDR3 totals 15 residues. V was clipped by 6 bases and J by 0 bases; unmatched bases: 6. Germline assignment: CDR1 MDHEN and CDR2 SYDVKM. The CDR3 sequence is CASRDLAASTDTQYF. CDR3 nucleotides: TGTGCCAGCAGAGATCTAGCGGCTAGCACAGATACGCAGTATTTT. Variable domain in full (rest from reference TRBV28 and TRBJ2-3): DVKVTQSSRYLVKRTGEKVFLECVQDMDHENMFWYRQDPGLGLRLIYFSYDVKMKEKGDIPEGYSVSREKKERFSLILESASTNQTSMYLCASRDLAASTDTQYFGPGTRLTVL.

By its share, this clonotype is large (0.1 to 1%). The rearrangement uses TRBV21-1 and TRBJ2-7. TRBV21-1 is labeled a pseudogene. The CDR3 runs 12 residues. CDR3 protein: CASATETYEQYF. CDR3 bases: TGTGCCAGCGCGACGGAGACCTACGAGCAGTACTTC.

This clonotype is hyperexpanded within its sample. The chain's CDR3 is CASSLLDKKIAYEQYF. The CDR3 nucleotides read TGTGCCAGCAGCCTGCTGGATAAGAAAATAGCCTACGAGCAGTACTTC. This chain joins TRBV14 and TRBJ2-7; unclear D gene. The CDR3 consists of 16 residues. Trimming removed 4 bases from V and 2 bases from J, with 18 bases in between. Germline V lookup: CDR1 SGHDN, CDR2 FVKESK.

This clonotype is large within its sample. J is TRBJ1-4 and V is TRBV28; D is unclear. V was pared by 2 bases and J by 14 bases, with 15 bases between. The length of the CDR3 is 13 residues. Germline CDR1 and CDR2: MDHEN and SYDVKM. The CDR3 bases are TGTGCCAGCAGTTTAGTACCGGGAGGCACCCTGTTTTTT. It codes for CASSLVPGGTLFF.

Sample share makes this clonotype large. The rearrangement joins TRBV7-2 to TRBJ2-2; D not certain. The V and J ends lost 3 bases and 1 base respectively, with 6 bases between them. Germline V gives CDR1 SGHTA, CDR2 FQGNSA. This CDR3 region has 14 residues. The DNA for the CDR3 is TGTGCCAGCAGCTTGAGAATGAACACCGGGGAGCTGTTTTTT. Protein product: CASSLRMNTGELFF.

This clonotype is large (0.1 to 1%) by share. The V call is TRBV12-3 or TRBV12-4, the J call TRBJ1-6; D uncertain. V lost 0 bases and J 5 bases, leaving 5 bases between the germline ends. This CDR3 region has 14 residues. In DNA form, the CDR3 reads TGTGCCAGCAGTTTAGCAGGGAATAATTCACCCCTCCACTTT. This gives the protein CASSLAGNNSPLHF.